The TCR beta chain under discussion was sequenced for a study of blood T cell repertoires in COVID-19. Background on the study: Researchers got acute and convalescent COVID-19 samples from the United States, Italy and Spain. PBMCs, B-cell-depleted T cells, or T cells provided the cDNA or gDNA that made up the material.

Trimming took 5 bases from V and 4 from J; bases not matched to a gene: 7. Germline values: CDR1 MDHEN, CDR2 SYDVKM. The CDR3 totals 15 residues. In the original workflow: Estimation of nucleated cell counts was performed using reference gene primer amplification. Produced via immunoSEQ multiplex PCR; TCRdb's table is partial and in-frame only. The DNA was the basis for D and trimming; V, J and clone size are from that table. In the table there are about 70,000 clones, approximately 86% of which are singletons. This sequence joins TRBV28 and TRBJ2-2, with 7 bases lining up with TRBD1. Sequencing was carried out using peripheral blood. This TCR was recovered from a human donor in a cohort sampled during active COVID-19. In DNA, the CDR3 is TGTGCCAGCAGTCCCGACAGGGCGGGCACCGGGGAGCTGTTTTTT. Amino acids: CASSPDRAGTGELFF. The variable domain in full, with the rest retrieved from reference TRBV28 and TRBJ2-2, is DVKVTQSSRYLVKRTGEKVFLECVQDMDHENMFWYRQDPGLGLRLIYFSYDVKMKEKGDIPEGYSVSREKKERFSLILESASTNQTSMYLCASSPDRAGTGELFFGEGSRLTVL.